This is a list of T cell receptor beta chains from one sample in a study of shared clonotypes between healthy human individuals. Only in-frame clones appear in the TCRdb table, and some are missing; sequencing was by immunoSEQ multiplex PCR. This sample yields some 1.5 million clones, of which roughly 95% are seen a single time; approximately 1.2% belongs to the top ten. The specimen sequenced was naive CD4+ T cells sorted from blood. Receptors originate from a man aged 30 to 39 in good health. Both conserved end residues are part of each CDR3.

TRBV5-1	TRBJ2-5	CASSSGQVQETQYF
TRBV25-1	TRBJ2-1	CASSEPWGRGSHNEQFF
TRBV7-8	TRBJ2-2	CASSSQRGYTGELFF
TRBV5-1	TRBJ2-1	CASTPLTSGGVDEQFF
TRBV9	TRBJ2-5	CASSATGGRETQYF
TRBV2	TRBJ2-3	CASRDREDTQYF
TRBV28	TRBJ1-4	CASGYEKLFF
TRBV12-5	TRBJ2-3	CASAFNSGTGKTDTQYF
TRBV5-6	TRBJ2-2	CASRQGQVPGELFF
TRBV7-2	TRBJ2-5	CASSLVRVAGAAQETQYF
TRBV5-6	TRBJ2-7	CASSPWDRDKTYEQYF
TRBV7-8	TRBJ2-7	CAPGSRAVVREQYF
TRBV29-1	TRBJ1-1	CSVGTAMNTEAFF
TRBV6-1	TRBJ2-3	CASRTSGSTDTQYF
TRBV11-2	TRBJ2-7	CASSIRGRPYEQYF
TRBV7-6	TRBJ2-1	CASSLALAGGNNEQFF
TRBV7-8	TRBJ2-5	CASSVQGVRRSETQYF
TRBV5-4	TRBJ1-2	CAIPESSRTGKIENYGYTF
TRBV9	TRBJ2-5	CASSVEGLAVSVGETQYF
TRBV6-6	TRBJ2-2	CASSYNWETGELFF
TRBV14	TRBJ2-1	CASSQFLSSYNEQFF
TRBV6-5	TRBJ2-2	CASKRQLTGELFF
TRBV7-6	TRBJ1-2	CASSLFSTIPGARGYGYTF
TRBV5-4	TRBJ2-6	CASSFSGTAGANVLTF
TRBV7-9	TRBJ2-5	CASSPAPQETQYF
TRBV2	TRBJ1-2	CASTVLRGANGYTF
TRBV19	TRBJ2-4	CASSTGGVLAKNIQYF
TRBV28	TRBJ1-1	CASRPRGQLNTEAFF
TRBV6-8	TRBJ2-3	CASSYSSGDTQYF
TRBV11-2	TRBJ2-3	CASSYIAGGTDTQYF
TRBV9	TRBJ1-1	CASSVGDRGHRNTEAFF
TRBV18	TRBJ2-2	CASSPGLANTGELFF
TRBV21-1	TRBJ1-2	CASSKVRKGKRYGYTF
TRBV2	TRBJ2-2	CASSLRGPGELFF
TRBV9	TRBJ2-7	CASSVGGFPYEQYF
TRBV5-1	TRBJ1-1	CASSPWGGAATEAFF
TRBV7-8	TRBJ2-7	CASSPLNEQYF